This note documents a single TCR beta chain sequence. Its antigen is not identified. The sample originates from a study of OX40 agonist ivuxolimab in advanced cancers. Study-wide findings and caveats: At doses 0.1 to 3.0 mg/kg, CD4+ and CD8+ clones expanded. On average, CD8+ T cells showed a greater number of expanded clones than CD4+.

Between the trimmed V and J ends, which lost 0 bases and 8 bases, there was a span of 11 bases. CDR3 length: 14 amino acids. Germline lookup yields CDR1 SSHAT and CDR2 FNYEAQ (reference sequence). Clones were read by immunoSEQ multiplex PCR, and TCRdb kept only the in-frame ones, dropping some. The data show tens of thousands of clones, with roughly 90% seen just once and roughly a tenth held by the top ten. This TCR derives from an adult with an advanced solid tumor such as melanoma, head and neck, liver or kidney cancer. This chain joins TRBV7-7 and TRBJ2-1, with D perhaps being TRBD1 or TRBD2 (6 bases each). The specimen comprised CD4+ or CD8+ T cells sorted from blood, sampled in a trial of the OX40 agonist ivuxolimab. The CDR3 sequence is CASSLAGGLDEQFF. Here the CDR3 DNA reads TGTGCCAGCAGCTTAGCGGGGGGCCTGGATGAGCAGTTCTTC.